These T cell receptor beta chains were read from a single sample in a study of blood T cell repertoires in COVID-19. This table comes from immunoSEQ multiplex PCR, and its TCRdb copy is limited to in-frame clones, with some not included. This table has about 99,000 clones, roughly 86% appearing once. Source material: peripheral blood. These receptor sequences come from a woman aged 55 to 70 in a cohort sampled during active or convalescent COVID-19. The CDR3 runs from the conserved cysteine through the conserved F or W. The D gene is left open where the match is weak. The size field is filled for only some rows; it gives once, few, many or a size class.

cdr3_length	d_call	v_call	clone_size	j_call	cdr3_nt	cdr3_aa
13	-	TRBV19	-	TRBJ1-1	TGTGCCAGTAGTTTATCCGGCGGGACTGAAGCTTTCTTT	CASSLSGGTEAFF
14	-	TRBV7-9	-	TRBJ2-7	TGTGCCAGCAGCTCGGGAACAGGGTCCTACGAGCAGTACTTC	CASSSGTGSYEQYF
13	-	TRBV12-3/TRBV12-4	-	TRBJ2-5	TGTGCCAGCAGTTTGGGGCAGATGGAGACCCAGTACTTC	CASSLGQMETQYF
13	-	TRBV14	-	TRBJ1-2	TGTGCCAGCAGCCAATTAAACACCGGGACTGGACTCTTC	CASSQLNTGTGLF
16	-	TRBV7-2	-	TRBJ2-7	TGTGCCAGCAGCTTAGGTTCCACATGGCAGGGGAACGAGCAGTACTTC	CASSLGSTWQGNEQYF
16	-	TRBV29-1	-	TRBJ1-5	TGCAGCGTACGCCTTGGGGGACAATTTAGCAATCAGCCCCAGCATTTT	CSVRLGGQFSNQPQHF
16	-	TRBV18	-	TRBJ1-1	TGTGCCAGCTCACCACCGGGAGCCCCAATGAACACTGAAGCTTTCTTT	CASSPPGAPMNTEAFF
17	TRBD1	TRBV6-2/TRBV6-3	-	TRBJ2-7	TGTGCCAGCAGGCCTGACAGGGGGTCCGCGTTCTCCTACGAGCAGTACTTC	CASRPDRGSAFSYEQYF
14	-	TRBV28	-	TRBJ1-4	TGTGCCAGCAGTTTATGGGGCGATAATGAAAAACTGTTTTTT	CASSLWGDNEKLFF
15	TRBD1	TRBV9	-	TRBJ2-7	TGTGCCAGCAGCCCCAGGCAGGGGGCTTCCTACGAGCAGTACTTC	CASSPRQGASYEQYF
16	TRBD1	TRBV4-1	-	TRBJ2-7	TGCGCCAGCAGCCAAGATCCGGCCGGGACAGATTACGAGCAGTACTTC	CASSQDPAGTDYEQYF
13	TRBD1	TRBV6-5	-	TRBJ1-2	TGTGCCAGCACCGAATCAGGGGGCGGTGGCTACACCTTC	CASTESGGGGYTF
13	-	TRBV5-1	-	TRBJ2-5	TGCGCCAGCAGCAGGGGACTCTGGGAGACCCAGTACTTC	CASSRGLWETQYF
12	-	TRBV6-5	-	TRBJ1-2	TGTGCCAGCACCCAGGGATCTGGTGGCTACACCTTC	CASTQGSGGYTF
11	-	TRBV7-9	-	TRBJ2-7	TGTGCCAGCAGCCCAACGGGGGAGCAGTACTTC	CASSPTGEQYF
14	TRBD2	TRBV10-2	-	TRBJ2-3	TGCGCCAGCACCCGAGCGGGAGAAGCACGTACGCAGTATTTT	CASTRAGEARTQYF
16	-	TRBV6-5	-	TRBJ1-4	TGTGCCAGCAGTTACGGGGGGGGATCGGGAGTCGAAAAACTGTTTTTT	CASSYGGGSGVEKLFF
14	TRBD1	TRBV19	once	TRBJ1-2	TGTGCCAGTAGTGTTCCGACAGGGTTCTATGGCTACACCTTC	CASSVPTGFYGYTF
15	-	TRBV5-4	once	TRBJ2-2	TGTGCCAGCAGCTTGGGGAGCCCGAACACCGGGGAGCTGTTTTTT	CASSLGSPNTGELFF
16	-	TRBV19	-	TRBJ2-7	TGTGCCAGTAGCTATAGAAGATCAGGGGTCGGGTACGAGCAGTACTTC	CASSYRRSGVGYEQYF
15	-	TRBV4-2	-	TRBJ2-3	TGTGCCAGCAGCCAAGATCTCCGGGGGTGGGATACGCAGTATTTT	CASSQDLRGWDTQYF
13	TRBD2	TRBV28	few	TRBJ2-7	TGTGCCAGCAGTTTTGGGACTACCCTCGAGCAGTACTTC	CASSFGTTLEQYF